This T cell receptor beta chain was documented in a study of CD8 T cells in Susac syndrome. When the RNA was reverse transcribed, random hexamers were used with an input of about 0.5 to 1 ug. The TCR beta CDR3 was amplified by immunoSEQ multiplex PCR across 54 Vbeta, 13 Jbeta. TCRdb processed the immunoSEQ multiplex PCR reads anew with MiXCR; each CDR3 protein has one entry. The sample lists 150,000 to 200,000 distinct CDR3 sequences; 93% were seen once. The V gene end was trimmed by 4 bases and the J gene end by 5 bases; junction bases not matched to a gene: 7. CDR3 length: 15 residues. Germline-derived CDR1 and CDR2 are LGHDT and YNNKEL (reference sequence). The controls were healthy donors who were matched for age and sex. CD8+ and CD4+ T cells were negatively isolated; TEMRA cells were FACS-enriched.

The specimen sequenced was CD4+ T cells from PBMCs. The TCR sequence derives from a human donor in good health. The rearrangement uses TRBV3-1 and TRBJ2-3, with 9 bases aligning to TRBD2. The CDR3 DNA reads TGTGCCAGCAGCCTGGGCGGGGGGGGCCAAGATACGCAGTATTTT. It specifies CASSLGGGGQDTQYF.